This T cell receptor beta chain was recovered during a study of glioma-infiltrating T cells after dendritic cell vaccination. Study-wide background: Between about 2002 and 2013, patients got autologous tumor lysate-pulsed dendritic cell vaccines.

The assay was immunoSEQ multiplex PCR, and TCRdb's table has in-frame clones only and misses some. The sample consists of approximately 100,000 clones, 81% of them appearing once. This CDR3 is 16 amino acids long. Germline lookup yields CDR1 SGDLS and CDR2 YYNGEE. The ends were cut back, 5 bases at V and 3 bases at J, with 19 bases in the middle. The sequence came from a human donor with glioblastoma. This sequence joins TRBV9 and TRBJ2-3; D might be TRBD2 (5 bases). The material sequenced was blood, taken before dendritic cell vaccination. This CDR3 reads CASSRSYASGTDTQYF. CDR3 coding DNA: TGTGCCAGCAGTCGAAGCTACGCCAGCGGAACAGATACGCAGTATTTT.